These 30 T cell receptor beta chains were all obtained from the same sample, sequenced in a study of shared clonotypes between healthy human individuals. Profiled with immunoSEQ multiplex PCR; TCRdb holds only in-frame clones, not every one. The repertoire holds approximately 2.5 million clones, with 93% as singletons. The specimen sequenced was naive CD4+ T cells from PBMCs. The subset was: CD45RA+ positively selected. These receptors were taken from a man between 18 and 29 years old in good health. Some clones in this sample may be carry-over from other donors' samples.

The chain combines TRBV6-5 with TRBJ2-4; D might be TRBD2 (5 bases). Germline lookup yields CDR1 MNHEY and CDR2 SVGAGI. The CDR3 contains 13 residues. The V end lost 8 bases, the J end lost 4 bases, and 12 bases lay between the germline ends. CDR3 bases: TGTGCCAGCGCCCGACGGGGTAAAAACATTCAGTACTTC. It is translated as CASARRGKNIQYF.

The sample holds a few counts of this clone. The chain uses TRBV29-1 and TRBJ1-5; the match to TRBD1 covers 7 bases. CDR1 is SQVTM and CDR2 is ANQGSEA in the germline V gene. The CDR3 extends over 14 amino acids. V dropped 6 bases and J dropped 7; count of bases not matched to a gene: 12. The DNA for the CDR3 is TGCAGCGTCGGGGTTGGAGGGGGCGGACAGCCCCAGCATTTT. Translating it yields CSVGVGGGGQPQHF.

V and J are TRBV9 and TRBJ2-1; 10 nucleotides agree with TRBD1. There are 15 residues in the CDR3. V dropped 4 bases and J dropped 6; count of bases not matched to a gene: 7. Per the germline V gene, CDR1 is SGDLS and CDR2 is YYNGEE. In DNA, the CDR3 is TGTGCCAGCAGCACCTGGGACAGGGGAGGCAATGAGCAGTTCTTC. Translating gives CASSTWDRGGNEQFF. The whole variable domain, remainder taken from reference TRBV9 and TRBJ2-1, is DSGVTQTPKHLITATGQRVTLRCSPRSGDLSVYWYQQSLDQGLQFLIQYYNGEERAKGNILERFSAQQFPDLHSELNLSSLELGDSALYFCASSTWDRGGNEQFFGPGTRLTVL.

CDR3 sequence (DNA): TGTGCCAGCAGCTACACGTTGAGCACTGAAGCTTTCTTT. Its protein is CASSYTLSTEAFF. V is TRBV7-8 and J is TRBJ1-1; D unclear. Per germline, CDR1 SGHVS and CDR2 FQNEAQ. The CDR3 spans 13 residues. Trimming took 4 bases from V and 4 from J, leaving 10 bases between them.

V usage is TRBV7-2 and J usage is TRBJ1-2; possibly TRBD1 for D (5 bases). There are 14 residues in the CDR3. Trimming pared 5 bases from V and 0 bases from J, leaving 10 bases between. Per the germline V gene, CDR1 is SGHTA and CDR2 is FQGNSA. The CDR3 DNA reads TGTGCCAGCAGCCCCGGACACTCTAACTATGGCTACACCTTC. It specifies CASSPGHSNYGYTF. The full variable domain, in which reference TRBV7-2 and TRBJ1-2 provide the parts outside the CDR3, is GAGVSQSPSNKVTEKGKDVELRCDPISGHTALYWYRQSLGQGLEFLIYFQGNSAPDKSGLPSDRFSAERTGGSVSTLTIQRTQQEDSAVYLCASSPGHSNYGYTFGSGTRLTVV.

J is TRBJ2-5 and V is TRBV11-3; TRBD1 agrees at 7 bases. The CDR3 has 13 amino acids. Trimming cost V 4 bases and J 4 bases; bases outside gene matches: 3. CDR1 is SGHNT and CDR2 is YENEEA in the germline V gene. CDR3 residues: CASSWSGGETQYF. The CDR3 DNA sequence: TGTGCCAGCAGCTGGTCAGGGGGAGAGACCCAGTACTTC.

DNA for the CDR3: TGTGCCAGCACGCGGACTAGCGGGAGTAGATCCTACAATGAGCAGTTCTTC. This codes for CASTRTSGSRSYNEQFF. This sequence joins TRBV7-6 and TRBJ2-1; 13 bases match TRBD2. Losses at the gene ends were 7 bases for V and 1 base for J; bases not matched to a gene: 7. Germline CDR1 is SGHVS and CDR2 is FNYEAQ. This CDR3 spans 17 amino acids.

Of note for this clone: The sample has other DNA sequences that encode this CDR3 too. This rearrangement joins TRBV5-1 to TRBJ2-5; D remains ambiguous. Germline assignment: CDR1 SGHRS and CDR2 YFSETQ. V lost 1 base, J lost 5 bases, and 9 bases lay in between. The length of the CDR3 is 13 residues. DNA for the CDR3: TGCGCCAGCAGCTTGTTCCTGGGGGAGACCCAGTACTTC. Translation gives CASSLFLGETQYF.

V and J are TRBV7-2 and TRBJ2-7; D is uncertain. Per the germline V gene, CDR1 is SGHTA and CDR2 is FQGNSA. V shed 0 bases and J shed 2 bases, with 11 bases lying between them. This CDR3 region has 15 residues. CDR3 residues: CASSLALTRAYEQYF. CDR3 in DNA: TGTGCCAGCAGCTTAGCGCTTACCAGAGCCTACGAGCAGTACTTC.

The V gene is TRBV5-5, the J gene TRBJ1-1; a weak D match, TRBD1 (5 bases). This CDR3 is built from 14 residues. CDR1 SGHKS and CDR2 YYEKEE come from the germline V gene (reference sequence). The V gene lost 4 bases and the J gene lost 4 bases, with 14 bases spanning the gap. The CDR3 loop reads CASSSSGKGTEAFF. The DNA for the CDR3 is TGTGCCAGCAGCAGTTCAGGGAAAGGCACTGAAGCTTTCTTT.

The gene calls are TRBV5-1 and TRBJ2-5; D may be TRBD1 (5 bases). Germline V CDR1 and CDR2: SGHRS, YFSETQ. Deletions cut 4 bases from V and 1 base from J, with 14 bases between. The CDR3 extends over 15 amino acids. Here the CDR3 DNA reads TGCGCCAGCAGCCAGGGAACACACTCCCAAGAGACCCAGTACTTC. Amino acid sequence: CASSQGTHSQETQYF. The whole variable domain, remainder taken from reference TRBV5-1 and TRBJ2-5, is KAGVTQTPRYLIKTRGQQVTLSCSPISGHRSVSWYQQTPGQGLQFLFEYFSETQRNKGNFPGRFSGRQFSNSRSEMNVSTLELGDSALYLCASSQGTHSQETQYFGPGTRLLVL.

The J gene is TRBJ2-1, the V gene TRBV11-3, with D perhaps being TRBD1 or TRBD2 (6 bases each). V dropped 2 bases and J dropped 12 bases, with 17 bases sitting between them. Germline values: CDR1 SGHNT, CDR2 YENEEA. The CDR3 has 14 amino acids. The CDR3 is CASSLRLGRGRQFF. CDR3 DNA sequence: TGTGCCAGCAGCTTAAGACTAGGAAGGGGGAGGCAGTTCTTC.

This chain links TRBV18 with TRBJ1-2; possibly TRBD1 for D (5 bases). The CDR3 sequence is 18 residues long. CDR1 KGHSH and CDR2 LQKENI come from the germline V gene. V lost 3 bases and J lost 4, with 24 bases in between. The CDR3 nucleotides read TGTGCCAGCTCACCGGTCCCAGGTGGGACGTCGTGGAGCTATGGCTACACCTTC. Its translation: CASSPVPGGTSWSYGYTF.

The V gene is TRBV10-3, the J gene TRBJ1-1; D ambiguous. Germline-derived CDR1 and CDR2 are ENHRY and SYGVKD. V gave up 0 bases and J gave up 4 bases, with 6 bases separating them. The CDR3 extends over 13 amino acids. The CDR3 loop reads CAISESMGTEAFF. The CDR3 nucleotides read TGTGCCATCAGTGAGTCGATGGGCACTGAAGCTTTCTTT.

V and J are TRBV7-9 and TRBJ1-1; D is perhaps TRBD1 (6 bases). Germline V gives CDR1 SEHNR, CDR2 FQNEAQ (reference sequence). Trimming removed 5 bases from V and 5 bases from J, with 15 bases in between. This CDR3 region has 14 residues. Here the CDR3 reads CASSRGQTGTEAFF. The CDR3 DNA is TGTGCCAGCAGCCGAGGACAGACGGGAACTGAAGCTTTCTTT. Complete variable domain (other parts from reference TRBV7-9 and TRBJ1-1): DTGVSQNPRHKITKRGQNVTFRCDPISEHNRLYWYRQTLGQGPEFLTYFQNEAQLEKSRLLSDRFSAERPKGSFSTLEIQRTEQGDSAMYLCASSRGQTGTEAFFGQGTRLTVV.

V gene TRBV28 combines with J gene TRBJ1-5; D is ambiguous. V lost 8 bases to trimming and J lost 6 bases, with 11 bases between them. The CDR3 consists of 12 residues. CDR1 is MDHEN and CDR2 is SYDVKM in the germline V gene. CDR3 sequence: CASGAAGQPQHF. CDR3 DNA: TGTGCCAGCGGCGCCGCCGGTCAGCCCCAGCATTTT.

In regard to this clone: Other DNA variants within this sample encode the same CDR3. The rearrangement links TRBV7-3 to TRBJ2-1; the match to TRBD1 covers 9 bases. The V and J ends lost 4 bases and 3 bases, in that order; junction bases with no gene match: 4. The CDR3 runs 15 residues. In germline, CDR1 is SGHTA, CDR2 FQGTGA. CDR3 bases: TGTGCCAGCAGCTCCAGGGACAGGGTCTACAATGAGCAGTTCTTC. It translates to CASSSRDRVYNEQFF.

To note about this clone: The sample holds other DNA sequences that translate to the same CDR3. The chain employs TRBV10-3 and TRBJ1-5; D gene unclear. The ends were cut back, 2 bases at V and 3 bases at J, with 8 bases in the middle. Germline V CDR1 and CDR2: ENHRY, SYGVKD. The CDR3 consists of 14 residues. CDR3 region: CAISEQGFNQPQHF. Written as DNA, the CDR3 is TGTGCCATCAGTGAGCAAGGATTCAATCAGCCCCAGCATTTT.

The rearrangement uses TRBV19 and TRBJ2-4, with unresolved D. The CDR3 runs to 11 residues. V shed 8 bases and J shed 7 bases, with 9 bases lying between them. Germline CDR1 and CDR2: LNHDA and SQIVND (reference sequence). The CDR3 loop reads CASGVSNIQYF. In nucleotides, the CDR3 is TGTGCCAGTGGGGTCTCGAACATTCAGTACTTC.

The chain combines TRBV5-4 with TRBJ2-7, with D perhaps matching TRBD1 (5 bases). There are 15 residues in the CDR3. The ends were cut back, 9 bases at V and 5 bases at J, with 24 bases in the middle. Germline V gene sequence: CDR1 SGHNT, CDR2 YYREEE (reference sequence). The CDR3 reads CAIPAVGPNRNEQYF. In DNA form, the CDR3 reads TGTGCCATCCCAGCAGTAGGACCGAACAGGAACGAGCAGTACTTC.

V gene TRBV6-1 combines with J gene TRBJ2-7; no clear D. CDR3 length: 14 amino acids. Germline lookup yields CDR1 MNHNS and CDR2 SASEGT. Trimming took off 0 bases at V and 0 bases at J, with 6 bases between the two ends. In DNA, the CDR3 is TGTGCCAGCAGTGAAGCGCAGCTCTCCTACGAGCAGTACTTC. This codes for CASSEAQLSYEQYF.

The chain employs TRBV2 and TRBJ1-5; D is unresolved. This CDR3 is built from 14 residues. V lost 3 bases and J 5 bases, leaving 11 bases between the germline ends. Germline lookup yields CDR1 SNHLY and CDR2 FYNNEI. CDR3 sequence: CASSEISGDQPQHF. Here the CDR3 DNA reads TGTGCCAGCAGTGAGATCTCGGGAGATCAGCCCCAGCATTTT.

V gene TRBV10-1 combines with J gene TRBJ2-3; TRBD1 aligns across 10 bases. Unmatched junction bases numbered 4, after V lost 6 bases and J lost 4 bases. CDR3 size: 14 residues. Germline loops: CDR1 WNHNN, CDR2 SYGVQD (reference sequence). CDR3 region: CASRSGQGSDTQYF. CDR3 nucleotides: TGCGCCAGCAGATCGGGACAGGGGTCAGATACGCAGTATTTT.

Concerning this clone itself: This same CDR3 is encoded by further DNA sequences in the sample. Written as DNA, the CDR3 is TGTGCCAGCAGTTACCGGGACAGAGTGAACACTGAAGCTTTCTTT. Its translation is CASSYRDRVNTEAFF. V is TRBV6-5 and J is TRBJ1-1, with TRBD1 identical over 7 bases. V dropped 2 bases and J dropped 0; count of bases not matched to a gene: 3. Germline CDR1 reads MNHEY; CDR2 reads SVGAGI. This CDR3 contains 15 residues.

The rearrangement links TRBV5-1 to TRBJ1-6; 9 bases are shared with TRBD1. The junction had 5 bases not matched to a gene; V was cut back by 4 bases and J by 6 bases. The CDR3 extends over 15 amino acids. Germline CDR1 SGHRS, CDR2 YFSETQ. As DNA, the CDR3 is TGCGCCAGCAGCGACCGGACAGGGGCTAATTCACCCCTCCACTTT. Translating it yields CASSDRTGANSPLHF.

The V gene is TRBV19, the J gene TRBJ2-1, with D perhaps TRBD2 (5 bases). Germline V gene data show CDR1 as LNHDA and CDR2 as SQIVND (reference sequence). The CDR3 runs 16 residues. The V and J ends lost 3 bases and 9 bases respectively, with 21 bases between them. In nucleotides, the CDR3 is TGTGCCAGTAGTATCATTAGCGAGGCAAGGTATGGTGAGCAGTTCTTC. It specifies CASSIISEARYGEQFF.

The rearrangement links TRBV7-8 to TRBJ2-2; D possibly uses TRBD1 or TRBD2 (6 bases each). The CDR3 consists of 20 residues. Looked up from germline, CDR1 is SGHVS and CDR2 is FQNEAQ. V lost 4 bases and J lost 3, with 27 bases in between. The CDR3 spells CASSSLRFGAGQSYTGELFF. The CDR3 DNA reads TGTGCCAGCAGCTCCCTGAGGTTTGGCGCGGGACAAAGTTACACCGGGGAGCTGTTTTTT.

V and J are TRBV9 and TRBJ2-1; 9 nucleotides match TRBD1. The V gene end was trimmed by 5 bases and the J gene end by 15 bases; junction bases not matched to a gene: 9. Germline CDR1 reads SGDLS; CDR2 reads YYNGEE. The length of the CDR3 is 12 residues. CDR3 in DNA: TGTGCCAGCAGACAAACCGGGACAGGGTTGTTCTTC. Protein product: CASRQTGTGLFF. Full variable domain (missing parts from reference TRBV9 and TRBJ2-1): DSGVTQTPKHLITATGQRVTLRCSPRSGDLSVYWYQQSLDQGLQFLIQYYNGEERAKGNILERFSAQQFPDLHSELNLSSLELGDSALYFCASRQTGTGLFFGPGTRLTVL.

The chain combines TRBV5-1 with TRBJ2-5; TRBD1 aligns across 7 bases. Looked up from germline, CDR1 is SGHRS and CDR2 is YFSETQ. The ends lost 4 bases at V and 4 bases at J; junction bases unmatched: 7. The CDR3 consists of 14 residues. The CDR3 protein is CASSLRQGSETQYF. CDR3 bases: TGCGCCAGCAGCCTGCGACAGGGTTCAGAGACCCAGTACTTC.

The chain links TRBV28 to TRBJ2-7; no definite D call. The CDR3 is 15 amino acids. CDR1 is MDHEN and CDR2 is SYDVKM in the germline V gene. Trimming removed 8 bases at V and 1 base at J, with 18 bases between. The CDR3: CASRISPDGSYEQYF. In DNA, the CDR3 is TGTGCCAGCCGTATATCCCCGGACGGGTCCTACGAGCAGTACTTC.